The entry below gives a single TCR beta chain sequence along with its context. These data are taken from a study of blood T cell repertoires in COVID-19. The CDR3 has 14 residues. Trimming removed 4 bases from V and 5 bases from J, with 11 bases in between. CDR1 is SEHNR, CDR2 FQNEAQ, per germline (reference sequence). The table came from immunoSEQ multiplex PCR; TCRdb's copy has only in-frame clones and leaves some out. The table lists approximately 190,000 clones, 85% to 90% of them singletons. This clonotype originated in a woman between 35 and 50 years old in a cohort exposed to, infected with or recovered from COVID-19 (not recorded which). The chain recombines TRBV7-9 with TRBJ1-4; D uncertain. The material sequenced was PBMCs or T cells enriched from blood (not recorded which). This chain's CDR3 is CASSSGPGNEKLFF. CDR3 nucleotide sequence: TGTGCCAGCAGCTCGGGTCCGGGGAATGAAAAACTGTTTTTT.